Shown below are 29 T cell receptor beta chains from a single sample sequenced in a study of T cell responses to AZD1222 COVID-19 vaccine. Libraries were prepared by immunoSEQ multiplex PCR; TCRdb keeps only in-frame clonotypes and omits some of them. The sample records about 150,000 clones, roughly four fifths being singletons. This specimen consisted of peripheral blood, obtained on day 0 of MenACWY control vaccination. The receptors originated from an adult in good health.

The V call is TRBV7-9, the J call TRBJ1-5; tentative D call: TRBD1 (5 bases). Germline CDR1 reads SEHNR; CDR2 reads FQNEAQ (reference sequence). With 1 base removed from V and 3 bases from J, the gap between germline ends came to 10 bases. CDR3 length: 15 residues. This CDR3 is CASSLGWGDNQPQHF. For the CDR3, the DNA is TGTGCCAGCAGCTTAGGATGGGGGGACAATCAGCCCCAGCATTTT.

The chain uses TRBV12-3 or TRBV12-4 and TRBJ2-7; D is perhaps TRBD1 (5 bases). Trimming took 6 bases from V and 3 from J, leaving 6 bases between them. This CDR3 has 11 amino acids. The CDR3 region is CASSQGYEQYV. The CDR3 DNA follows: TGTGCCAGCAGCCAGGGCTACGAGCAGTACGTC.

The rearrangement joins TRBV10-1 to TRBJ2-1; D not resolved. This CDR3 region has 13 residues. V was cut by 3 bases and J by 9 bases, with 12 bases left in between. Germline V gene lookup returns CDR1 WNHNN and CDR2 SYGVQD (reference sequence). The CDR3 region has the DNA TGCGCCAGCAGTGAAAACACCGACGGTGAGCAGTTCTTC. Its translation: CASSENTDGEQFF.

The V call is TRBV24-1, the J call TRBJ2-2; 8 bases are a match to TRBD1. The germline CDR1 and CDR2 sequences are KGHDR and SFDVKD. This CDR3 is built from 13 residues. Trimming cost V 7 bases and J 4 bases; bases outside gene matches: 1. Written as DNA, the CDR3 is TGTGCCACCAGAGGACAGGGCACCGGGGAGCTGTTTTTT. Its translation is CATRGQGTGELFF.

CDR3 in amino acids: CASSSTQGVKNIQYF. In DNA, the CDR3 is TGTGCCAGCAGCTCTACACAGGGAGTCAAAAACATTCAGTACTTC. The J gene is TRBJ2-4, the V gene TRBV11-2, with a possible D match to TRBD1 (6 bases). The germline CDR1 and CDR2 sequences are SGHAT and FQNNGV. V shed 4 bases and J shed 3 bases, with 13 bases lying between them. The CDR3 consists of 15 residues. The full variable domain, completed using reference TRBV11-2 and TRBJ2-4, is EAGVAQSPRYKIIEKRQSVAFWCNPISGHATLYWYQQILGQGPKLLIQFQNNGVVDDSQLPKDRFSAERLKGVDSTLKIQPAKLEDSAVYLCASSSTQGVKNIQYFGAGTRLSVL.

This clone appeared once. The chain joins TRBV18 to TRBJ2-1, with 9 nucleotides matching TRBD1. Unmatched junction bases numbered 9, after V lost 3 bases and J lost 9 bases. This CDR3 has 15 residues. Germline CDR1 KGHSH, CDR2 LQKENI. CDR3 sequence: CASSPVWDRDREQFF. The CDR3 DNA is TGTGCCAGCTCACCGGTTTGGGACAGGGATCGTGAGCAGTTCTTC.

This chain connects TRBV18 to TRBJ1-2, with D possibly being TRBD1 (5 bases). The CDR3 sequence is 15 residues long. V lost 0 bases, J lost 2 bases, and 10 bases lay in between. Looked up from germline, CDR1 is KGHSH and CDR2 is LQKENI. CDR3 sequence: CASSPPLGQNYGYTF. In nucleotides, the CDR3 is TGTGCCAGCTCACCACCGCTTGGACAAAACTATGGCTACACCTTC.

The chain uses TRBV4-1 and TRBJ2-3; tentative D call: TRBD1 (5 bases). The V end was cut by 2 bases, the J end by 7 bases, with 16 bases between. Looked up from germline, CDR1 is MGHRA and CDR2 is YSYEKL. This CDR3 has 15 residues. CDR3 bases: TGCGCCAGCAGCCAAAGTGGGGCACCTACGAATACGCAGTATTTT. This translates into CASSQSGAPTNTQYF.

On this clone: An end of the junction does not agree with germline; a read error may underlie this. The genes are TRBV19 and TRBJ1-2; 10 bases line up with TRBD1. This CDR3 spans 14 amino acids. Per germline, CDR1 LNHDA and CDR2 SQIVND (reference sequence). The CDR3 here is CANSATGGSYGYTF. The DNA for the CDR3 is TGTGCCAATAGTGCGACAGGGGGCTCCTATGGCTACACCTTC.

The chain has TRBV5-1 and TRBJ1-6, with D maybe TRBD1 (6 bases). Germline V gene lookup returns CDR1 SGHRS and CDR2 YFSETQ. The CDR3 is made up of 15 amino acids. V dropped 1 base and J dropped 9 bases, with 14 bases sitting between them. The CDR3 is CASSLWSGDRSPLHF. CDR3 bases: TGCGCCAGCAGCTTGTGGTCAGGGGATCGTTCACCCCTCCACTTT.

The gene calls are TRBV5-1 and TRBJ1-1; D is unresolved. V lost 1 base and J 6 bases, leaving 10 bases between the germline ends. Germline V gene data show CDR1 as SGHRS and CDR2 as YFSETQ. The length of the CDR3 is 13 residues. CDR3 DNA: TGCGCCAGCAGCTTGAGGGCAGGCCCTGAAGCTTTCTTT. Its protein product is CASSLRAGPEAFF.

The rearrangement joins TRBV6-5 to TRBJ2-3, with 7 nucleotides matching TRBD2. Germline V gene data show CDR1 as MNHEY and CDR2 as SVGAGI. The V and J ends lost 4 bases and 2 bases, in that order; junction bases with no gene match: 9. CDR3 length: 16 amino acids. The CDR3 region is CASSFPQGGVTDTQYF. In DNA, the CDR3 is TGTGCCAGCAGTTTCCCCCAGGGAGGGGTCACAGATACGCAGTATTTT.

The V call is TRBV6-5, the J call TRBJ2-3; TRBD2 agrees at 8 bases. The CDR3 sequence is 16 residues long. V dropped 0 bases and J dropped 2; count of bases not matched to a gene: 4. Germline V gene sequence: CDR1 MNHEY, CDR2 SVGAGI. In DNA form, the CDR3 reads TGTGCCAGCAGTTACTCCGGCGGGGGGAACACAGATACGCAGTATTTT. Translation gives CASSYSGGGNTDTQYF.

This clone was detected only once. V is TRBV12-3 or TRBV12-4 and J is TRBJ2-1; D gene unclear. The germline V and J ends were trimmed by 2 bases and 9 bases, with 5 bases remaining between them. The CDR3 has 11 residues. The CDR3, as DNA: TGTGCCAGCAGTTTATACTCTGAGCAGTTCTTC. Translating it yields CASSLYSEQFF.

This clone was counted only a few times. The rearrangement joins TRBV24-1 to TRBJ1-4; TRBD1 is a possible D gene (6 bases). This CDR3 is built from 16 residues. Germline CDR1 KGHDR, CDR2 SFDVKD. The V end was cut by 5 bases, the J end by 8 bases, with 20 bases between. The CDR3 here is CATSGPETGGLEKLFF. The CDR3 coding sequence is TGTGCCACCAGTGGCCCCGAAACGGGGGGCTTGGAAAAACTGTTTTTT.

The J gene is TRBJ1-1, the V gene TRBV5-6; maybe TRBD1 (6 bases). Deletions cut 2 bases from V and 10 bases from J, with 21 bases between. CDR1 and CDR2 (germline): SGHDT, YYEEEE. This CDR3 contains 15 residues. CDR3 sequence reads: CASSFYHVLGQTAFF. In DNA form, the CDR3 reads TGTGCCAGCAGCTTTTACCACGTACTAGGACAGACAGCTTTCTTT.

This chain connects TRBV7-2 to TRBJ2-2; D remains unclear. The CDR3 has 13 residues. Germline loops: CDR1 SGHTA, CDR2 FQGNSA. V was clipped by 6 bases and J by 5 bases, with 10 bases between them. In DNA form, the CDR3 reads TGTGCCAGCAGGGGTCGGTTTACCGGGGAGCTGTTTTTT. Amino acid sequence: CASRGRFTGELFF.

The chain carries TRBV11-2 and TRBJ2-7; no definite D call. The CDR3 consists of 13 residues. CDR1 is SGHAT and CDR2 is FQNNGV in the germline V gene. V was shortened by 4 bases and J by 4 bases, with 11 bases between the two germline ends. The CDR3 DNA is TGTGCCAGCAGCTACGGCTACGAATACGAGCAGTACTTC. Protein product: CASSYGYEYEQYF.

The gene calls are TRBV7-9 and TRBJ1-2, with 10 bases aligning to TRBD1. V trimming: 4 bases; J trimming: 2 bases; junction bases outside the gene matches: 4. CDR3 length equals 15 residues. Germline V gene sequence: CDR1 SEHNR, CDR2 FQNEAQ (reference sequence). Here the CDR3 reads CASSSGTGVNYGYTF. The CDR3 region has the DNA TGTGCCAGCAGCTCCGGGACAGGGGTAAACTATGGCTACACCTTC.

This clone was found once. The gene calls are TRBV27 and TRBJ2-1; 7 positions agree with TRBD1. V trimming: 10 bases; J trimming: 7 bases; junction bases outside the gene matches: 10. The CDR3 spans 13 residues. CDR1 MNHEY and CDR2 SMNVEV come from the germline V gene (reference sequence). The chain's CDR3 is CATRGYVGNEQFF. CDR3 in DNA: TGTGCCACCAGGGGGTACGTGGGGAATGAGCAGTTCTTC.

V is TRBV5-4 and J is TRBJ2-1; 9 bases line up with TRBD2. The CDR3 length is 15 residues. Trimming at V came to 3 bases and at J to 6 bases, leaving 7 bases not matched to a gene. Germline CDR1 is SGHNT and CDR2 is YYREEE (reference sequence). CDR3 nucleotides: TGTGCCAGCAGCTCGGCGGGGGGGCCACTCAATGAGCAGTTCTTC. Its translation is CASSSAGGPLNEQFF.

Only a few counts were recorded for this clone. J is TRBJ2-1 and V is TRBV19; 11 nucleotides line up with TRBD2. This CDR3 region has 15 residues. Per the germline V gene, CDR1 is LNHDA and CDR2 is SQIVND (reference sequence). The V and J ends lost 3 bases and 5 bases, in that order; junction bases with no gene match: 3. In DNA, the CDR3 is TGTGCCAGTAGTATTACTAGCGGGGGTAACAATGAGCAGTTCTTC. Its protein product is CASSITSGGNNEQFF.

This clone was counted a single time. This CDR3 is CASSPAGRHMNTEAFF. The CDR3 DNA reads TGTGCCAGCAGCCCCGCGGGTAGACACATGAACACTGAAGCTTTCTTT. This chain joins TRBV7-9 and TRBJ1-1; D gene unclear. The germline V and J ends were trimmed by 5 bases and 0 bases, with 16 bases remaining between them. The CDR3 contains 16 residues. Germline CDR1 and CDR2: SEHNR and FQNEAQ (reference sequence). The variable domain in full, completed from reference TRBV7-9 and TRBJ1-1, reads DTGVSQNPRHKITKRGQNVTFRCDPISEHNRLYWYRQTLGQGPEFLTYFQNEAQLEKSRLLSDRFSAERPKGSFSTLEIQRTEQGDSAMYLCASSPAGRHMNTEAFFGQGTRLTVV.

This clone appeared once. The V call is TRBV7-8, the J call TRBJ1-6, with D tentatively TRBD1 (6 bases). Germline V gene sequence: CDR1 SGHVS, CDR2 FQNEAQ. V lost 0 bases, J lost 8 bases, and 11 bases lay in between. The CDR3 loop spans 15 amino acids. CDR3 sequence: CASSLAAGVDSPLHF. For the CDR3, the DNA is TGTGCCAGCAGCTTAGCTGCAGGGGTGGATTCACCCCTCCACTTT.

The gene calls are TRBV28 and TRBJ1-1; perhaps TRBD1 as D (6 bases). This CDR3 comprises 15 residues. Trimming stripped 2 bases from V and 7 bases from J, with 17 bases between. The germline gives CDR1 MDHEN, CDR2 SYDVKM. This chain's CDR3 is CASSLGGGQGDEAFF. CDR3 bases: TGTGCCAGCAGTTTAGGCGGGGGGCAAGGGGATGAAGCTTTCTTT.

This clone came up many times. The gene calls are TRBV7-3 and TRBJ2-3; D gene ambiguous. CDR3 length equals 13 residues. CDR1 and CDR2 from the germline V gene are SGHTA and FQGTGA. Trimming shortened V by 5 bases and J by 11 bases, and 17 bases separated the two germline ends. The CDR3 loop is CASSTSISEKQYF. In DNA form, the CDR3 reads TGTGCCAGCAGCACGTCAATTTCAGAAAAGCAGTATTTT.

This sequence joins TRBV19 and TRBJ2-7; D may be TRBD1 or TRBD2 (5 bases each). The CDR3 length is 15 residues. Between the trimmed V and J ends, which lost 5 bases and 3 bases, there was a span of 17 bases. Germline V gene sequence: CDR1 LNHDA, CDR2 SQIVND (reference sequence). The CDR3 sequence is CASSPFLGTNYEQYF. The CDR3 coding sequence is TGTGCCAGTAGTCCCTTCCTTGGGACGAACTACGAGCAGTACTTC.

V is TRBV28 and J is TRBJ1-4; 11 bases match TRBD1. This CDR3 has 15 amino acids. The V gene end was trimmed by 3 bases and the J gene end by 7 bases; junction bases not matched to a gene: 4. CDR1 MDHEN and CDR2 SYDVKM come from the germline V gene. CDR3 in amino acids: CASSFSGTGGEKLFF. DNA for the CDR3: TGTGCCAGCAGTTTTTCCGGGACAGGGGGTGAAAAACTGTTTTTT.

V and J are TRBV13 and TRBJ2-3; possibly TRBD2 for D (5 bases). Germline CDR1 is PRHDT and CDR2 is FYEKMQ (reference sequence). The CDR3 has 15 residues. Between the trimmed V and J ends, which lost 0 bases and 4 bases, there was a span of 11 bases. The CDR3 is CASSLGGSVPDTQYF. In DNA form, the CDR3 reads TGTGCCAGCAGCTTAGGAGGTAGCGTACCAGATACGCAGTATTTT.